This paragraph reports one TCR beta chain. A history of autoimmune disease or systemic immunosuppression excluded patients. TCRdb's table, derived via immunoSEQ multiplex PCR, lists solely in-frame clones and lacks some. The sample records some 80,000 clones, roughly 83% being singletons. The data were obtained in a study of OX40 agonist ivuxolimab in advanced cancers. Study-level information: Ivuxolimab, an agonistic anti-OX40 (CD134) antibody, was given to patients. Patients received intravenous ivuxolimab every 2 weeks at 0.01 to 10 mg/kg. Among those treated, three patients had partial responses, one with hepatocellular carcinoma and two with cutaneous melanoma.

With 4 bases removed from V and 8 bases from J, the gap between germline ends came to 14 bases. The germline gives CDR1 ENHRY, CDR2 SYGVKD. This CDR3 is 13 amino acids long. Sequencing was performed on CD4+ or CD8+ T cells sorted from blood, taken in a trial of the OX40 agonist ivuxolimab. This receptor was taken from an adult with an advanced solid tumor such as melanoma, head and neck, liver or kidney cancer. The chain employs TRBV10-3 and TRBJ1-2, with D possibly matching TRBD1 (6 bases). The CDR3 DNA follows: TGTGCCATCAGTGCGACAGGTTTTCGAGGCTACACCTTC. Its translation: CAISATGFRGYTF.